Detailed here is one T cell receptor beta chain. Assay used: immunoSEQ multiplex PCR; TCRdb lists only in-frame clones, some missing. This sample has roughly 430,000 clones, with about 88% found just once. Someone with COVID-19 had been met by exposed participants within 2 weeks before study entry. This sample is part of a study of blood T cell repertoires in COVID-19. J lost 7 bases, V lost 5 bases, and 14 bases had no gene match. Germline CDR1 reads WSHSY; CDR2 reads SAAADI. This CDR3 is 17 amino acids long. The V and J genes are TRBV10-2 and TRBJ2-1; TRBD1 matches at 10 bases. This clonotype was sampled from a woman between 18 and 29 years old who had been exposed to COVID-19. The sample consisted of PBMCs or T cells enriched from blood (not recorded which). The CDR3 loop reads CASSLTDRGPPYNEQFF. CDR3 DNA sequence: TGCGCCAGCAGTTTGACTGACAGGGGGCCTCCTTATAATGAGCAGTTCTTC.